The 12 T cell receptor beta chains given below trace back to one sample, sequenced in a study of shared clonotypes between healthy human individuals. Produced via immunoSEQ multiplex PCR; TCRdb's table is partial and in-frame only. The sample records 980,000 or so clones, 60% to 85% being singletons. Material: memory CD4+ T cells sorted from blood. Subset indicated: CD45RA-negative fraction. The receptors were sampled from a man in his late teens or twenties in good health.

The chain is built from TRBV7-2 and TRBJ1-4; the match to TRBD1 covers 8 bases. CDR3 length: 13 amino acids. V lost 6 bases and J lost 3; bases outside the gene matches: 0. Germline CDR1 is SGHTA and CDR2 is FQGNSA. CDR3 protein: CASRQGANEKLFF. CDR3 sequence (DNA): TGTGCCAGCAGACAGGGGGCTAATGAAAAACTGTTTTTT.

The V and J genes are TRBV7-9 and TRBJ2-1; D uncertain. This CDR3 is built from 16 residues. V lost 5 bases and J 8 bases, leaving 22 bases between the germline ends. Germline V lookup: CDR1 SEHNR, CDR2 FQNEAQ (reference sequence). The CDR3 spells CASSLLIGSKLDEQFF. The CDR3 DNA follows: TGTGCCAGCAGCCTCCTTATAGGGTCTAAGTTGGATGAGCAGTTCTTC.

The chain employs TRBV11-2 and TRBJ2-3; D is unclear. The CDR3 runs 15 residues. V shed 1 base and J shed 4 bases, with 12 bases lying between them. From germline, CDR1 is SGHAT and CDR2 FQNNGV. The CDR3 region has the DNA TGTGCCAGCAGCTTAGGACCGGGCCCCGCAGATACGCAGTATTTT. Amino acid sequence: CASSLGPGPADTQYF.

The genes are TRBV30 and TRBJ1-2; tentative D call: TRBD1 (6 bases). Germline V lookup: CDR1 GTSNPN, CDR2 SVGIG (reference sequence). V was trimmed by 3 bases and J by 2 bases, leaving 13 bases between them. The CDR3 runs 14 residues. Here the CDR3 reads CAWSVGAVNYGYTF. CDR3 DNA: TGTGCCTGGAGCGTGGGGGCCGTGAACTATGGCTACACCTTC.

The chain is built from TRBV30 and TRBJ1-1, with unresolved D. Deletions cut 3 bases from V and 10 bases from J, with 12 bases between. This CDR3 is 11 amino acids long. Per germline, CDR1 GTSNPN and CDR2 SVGIG (reference sequence). The CDR3 region is CAWRSSPGAFF. In DNA, the CDR3 is TGTGCCTGGAGGTCCTCCCCTGGAGCTTTCTTT.

The rearrangement uses TRBV2 and TRBJ2-7, with TRBD2 matching 10 bases. V gave up 7 bases and J gave up 2 bases; unmatched junction bases: 5. Looked up from germline, CDR1 is SNHLY and CDR2 is FYNNEI. There are 14 residues in the CDR3. In nucleotides, the CDR3 is TGTGCCAGCACGCCGCTAGCGGGAGCCTACGAGCAGTACTTC. It encodes CASTPLAGAYEQYF.

As concerns this clone: Other DNA sequences in this specimen translate into the identical CDR3. The chain recombines TRBV5-1 with TRBJ1-1; possibly TRBD1 for D (5 bases). The CDR3 is 12 amino acids. CDR1 is SGHRS and CDR2 is YFSETQ in the germline V gene. V was trimmed by 5 bases and J by 2 bases, leaving 7 bases between them. CDR3 DNA sequence: TGCGCCAGCAGGGGGGACAACACTGAAGCTTTCTTT. It yields the protein CASRGDNTEAFF.

The rearrangement uses TRBV29-1 and TRBJ2-2; 12 bases match TRBD2. The length of the CDR3 is 18 residues. Unmatched junction bases numbered 13, after V lost 5 bases and J lost 3 bases. Germline-derived CDR1 and CDR2 are SQVTM and ANQGSEA. CDR3 protein: CSVQFPLGLAGYTGELFF. As DNA, the CDR3 is TGCAGCGTTCAATTCCCTCTCGGACTAGCGGGGTACACCGGGGAGCTGTTTTTT.

J is TRBJ2-5 and V is TRBV5-1, with D tentatively TRBD1 or TRBD2 (5 bases each). Between the trimmed V and J ends, which lost 3 bases and 3 bases, there was a span of 9 bases. The germline gives CDR1 SGHRS, CDR2 YFSETQ. The CDR3 covers 13 residues. The CDR3 here is CASSWGSKETQYF. DNA for the CDR3: TGCGCCAGCAGCTGGGGGTCCAAAGAGACCCAGTACTTC. Based on the CDR3 plus reference TRBV5-1 and TRBJ2-5, the full variable domain is KAGVTQTPRYLIKTRGQQVTLSCSPISGHRSVSWYQQTPGQGLQFLFEYFSETQRNKGNFPGRFSGRQFSNSRSEMNVSTLELGDSALYLCASSWGSKETQYFGPGTRLLVL.

The rearrangement links TRBV11-2 to TRBJ1-2; the D is unclear. The CDR3 has 16 residues. Between the trimmed V and J ends, which lost 7 bases and 5 bases, there was a span of 23 bases. The V gene's germline CDR1 is SGHAT and CDR2 FQNNGV. CDR3 loop: CASIPLTGPLSYGYTF. CDR3 bases: TGTGCCAGCATCCCACTCACGGGTCCCCTCAGTTATGGCTACACCTTC.

This rearrangement joins TRBV25-1 to TRBJ2-7, with 13 nucleotides matching TRBD2. Germline loops: CDR1 MGHDK, CDR2 SYGVNS. The CDR3 consists of 16 residues. The V segment lost 3 bases and the J segment 5 bases; nucleotides outside the gene matches: 7. The CDR3 protein is CASSEWTSGSLDEQYF. CDR3 in DNA: TGTGCCAGCAGTGAGTGGACTAGCGGGAGCCTCGACGAGCAGTACTTC.

This clone was recorded only once. The chain joins TRBV28 to TRBJ1-5, with TRBD1 identical over 9 bases. This CDR3 spans 16 amino acids. Germline values: CDR1 MDHEN, CDR2 SYDVKM. J gave up 0 bases and V 5 bases, and 5 bases lay outside the gene matches. As DNA, the CDR3 is TGTGCCAGCAGTCCCACAGGGGGCAATAGCAATCAGCCCCAGCATTTT. It is translated as CASSPTGGNSNQPQHF.